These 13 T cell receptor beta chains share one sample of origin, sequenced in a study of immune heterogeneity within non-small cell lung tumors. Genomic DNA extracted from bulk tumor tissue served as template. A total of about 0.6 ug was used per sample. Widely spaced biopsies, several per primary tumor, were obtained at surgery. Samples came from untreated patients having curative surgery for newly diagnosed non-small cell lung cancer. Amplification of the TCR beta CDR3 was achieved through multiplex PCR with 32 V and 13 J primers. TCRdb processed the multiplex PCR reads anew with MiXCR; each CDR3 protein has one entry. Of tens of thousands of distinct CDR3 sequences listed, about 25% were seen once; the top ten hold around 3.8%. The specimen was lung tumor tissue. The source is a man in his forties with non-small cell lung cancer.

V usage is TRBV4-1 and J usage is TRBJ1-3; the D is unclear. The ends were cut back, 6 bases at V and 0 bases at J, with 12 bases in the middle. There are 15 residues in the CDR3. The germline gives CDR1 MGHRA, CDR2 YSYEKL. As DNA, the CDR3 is TGCGCCAGCAGTCGAATACAGTTCTCTGGAAACACCATATATTTT. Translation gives CASSRIQFSGNTIYF.

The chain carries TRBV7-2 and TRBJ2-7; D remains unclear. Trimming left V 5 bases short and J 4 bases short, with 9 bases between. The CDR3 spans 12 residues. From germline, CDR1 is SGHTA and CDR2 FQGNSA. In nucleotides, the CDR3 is TGTGCCAGCAGCAACGACATTTACGAGCAGTACTTC. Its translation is CASSNDIYEQYF.

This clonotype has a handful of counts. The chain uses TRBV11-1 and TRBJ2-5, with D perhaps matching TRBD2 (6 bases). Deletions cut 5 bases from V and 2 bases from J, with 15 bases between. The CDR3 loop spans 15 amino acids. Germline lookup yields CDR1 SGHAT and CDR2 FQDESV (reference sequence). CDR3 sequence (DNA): TGTGCCAGCAGCACACGTCTAGCGCTTCAAGAGACCCAGTACTTC. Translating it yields CASSTRLALQETQYF.

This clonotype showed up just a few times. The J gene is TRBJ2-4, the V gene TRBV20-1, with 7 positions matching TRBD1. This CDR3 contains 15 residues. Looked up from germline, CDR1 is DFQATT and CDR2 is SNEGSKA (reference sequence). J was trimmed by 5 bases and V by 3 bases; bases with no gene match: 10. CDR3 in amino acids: CSASRRGGVQNIQYF. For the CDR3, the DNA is TGCAGTGCTAGCAGGAGAGGGGGCGTCCAAAACATTCAGTACTTC.

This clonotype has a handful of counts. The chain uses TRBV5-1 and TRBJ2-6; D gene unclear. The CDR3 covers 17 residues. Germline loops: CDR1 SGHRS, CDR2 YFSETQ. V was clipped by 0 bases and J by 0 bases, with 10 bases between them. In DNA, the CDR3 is TGCGCCAGCAGCTTGGGGATATTCGACTCTGGGGCCAACGTCCTGACTTTC. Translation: CASSLGIFDSGANVLTF. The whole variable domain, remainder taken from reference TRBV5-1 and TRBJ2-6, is KAGVTQTPRYLIKTRGQQVTLSCSPISGHRSVSWYQQTPGQGLQFLFEYFSETQRNKGNFPGRFSGRQFSNSRSEMNVSTLELGDSALYLCASSLGIFDSGANVLTFGAGSRLTVL.

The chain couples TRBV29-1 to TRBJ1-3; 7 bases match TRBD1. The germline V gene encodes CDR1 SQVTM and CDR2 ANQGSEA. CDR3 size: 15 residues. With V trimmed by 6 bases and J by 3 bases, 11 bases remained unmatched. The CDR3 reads CSVATYRGGGNTIYF. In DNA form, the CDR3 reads TGCAGCGTCGCTACCTACAGGGGCGGTGGAAACACCATATATTTT. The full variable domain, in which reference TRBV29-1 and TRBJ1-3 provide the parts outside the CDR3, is SAVISQKPSRDICQRGTSLTIQCQVDSQVTMMFWYRQQPGQSLTLIATANQGSEATYESGFVIDKFPISRPNLTFSTLTVSNMSPEDSSIYLCSVATYRGGGNTIYFGEGSWLTVV.

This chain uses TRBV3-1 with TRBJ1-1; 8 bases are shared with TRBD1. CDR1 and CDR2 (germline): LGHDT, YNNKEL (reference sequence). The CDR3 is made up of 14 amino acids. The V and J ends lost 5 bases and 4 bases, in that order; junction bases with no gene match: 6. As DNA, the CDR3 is TGTGCCAGCAGCAACTCAGGGGGCGGCACTGAAGCTTTCTTT. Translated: CASSNSGGGTEAFF.

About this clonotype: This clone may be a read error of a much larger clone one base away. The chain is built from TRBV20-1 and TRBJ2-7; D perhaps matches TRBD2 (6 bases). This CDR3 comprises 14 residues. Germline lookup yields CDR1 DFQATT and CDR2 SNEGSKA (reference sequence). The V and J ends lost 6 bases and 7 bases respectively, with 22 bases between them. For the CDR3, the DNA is TGCAGTGCCCAACTTCCGGGAGACCGAGGGGAGCAGTACTTC. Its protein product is CSAQLPGDRGEQYF.

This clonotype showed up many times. The CDR3 DNA is TGTGCCAGCAGCCCCCGAGAGGGGACAGGGATTAACTATGGCTACACCTTC. This gives the protein CASSPREGTGINYGYTF. The rearrangement joins TRBV27 to TRBJ1-2, with 9 bases fitting TRBD1. The CDR3 sequence is 17 residues long. CDR1 MNHEY and CDR2 SMNVEV come from the germline V gene (reference sequence). The V segment lost 6 bases and the J segment 1 base; nucleotides outside the gene matches: 12.

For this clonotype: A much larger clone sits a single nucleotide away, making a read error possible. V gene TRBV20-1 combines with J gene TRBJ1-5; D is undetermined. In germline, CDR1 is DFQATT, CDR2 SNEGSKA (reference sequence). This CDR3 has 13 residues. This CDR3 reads CSARSGWDQPQNF. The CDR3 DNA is TGCAGTGCTAGAAGTGGCTGGGATCAGCCCCAGAATTTT.

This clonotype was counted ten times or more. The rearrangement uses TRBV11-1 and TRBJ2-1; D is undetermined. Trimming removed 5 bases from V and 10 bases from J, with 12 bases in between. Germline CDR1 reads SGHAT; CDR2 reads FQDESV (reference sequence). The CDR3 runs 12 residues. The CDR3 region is CASSLNNYEQFF. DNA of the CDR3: TGTGCCAGCAGCCTGAACAATTACGAGCAGTTCTTC.

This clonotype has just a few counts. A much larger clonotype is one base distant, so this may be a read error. This chain's CDR3 is CASGGRGFYGYTF. In DNA form, the CDR3 reads TGCGCCAGCGGGGGCAGGGGGTTCTATGGCTACACCTTC. V usage is TRBV5-1 and J usage is TRBJ1-2, with 7 bases that match TRBD1. This CDR3 comprises 13 residues. Germline-derived CDR1 and CDR2 are SGHRS and YFSETQ. Trimming took 7 bases from V and 4 from J; bases not matched to a gene: 7.

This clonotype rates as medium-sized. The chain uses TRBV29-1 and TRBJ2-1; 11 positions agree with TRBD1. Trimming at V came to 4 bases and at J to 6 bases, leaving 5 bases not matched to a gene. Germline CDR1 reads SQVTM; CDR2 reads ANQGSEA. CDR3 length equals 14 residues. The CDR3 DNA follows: TGCAGCGTTGGAAGGGACAGGGGGGGCAATGAGCAGTTCTTC. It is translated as CSVGRDRGGNEQFF.